This record covers a single TCR beta chain. Profiled with immunoSEQ multiplex PCR; TCRdb holds only in-frame clones, not every one. The table records almost 70,000 clones, roughly 80% of them present only once. This record belongs to a study of T cell responses to AZD1222 COVID-19 vaccine. Germline V lookup: CDR1 SGHRS, CDR2 YFSETQ. The CDR3 is made up of 17 amino acids. Trimming left V 0 bases short and J 2 bases short, with 18 bases between. The source was peripheral blood, collected 28 days after the second AZD1222 dose. The clonotype originates from an adult who received the AZD1222 COVID-19 vaccine. V and J are TRBV5-1 and TRBJ2-7, with D possibly being TRBD2 (7 bases). As DNA, the CDR3 is TGCGCCAGCAGCTTGGTGGGGGGCGCGGCGGGGGCCTACGAGCAGTACTTC. It yields the protein CASSLVGGAAGAYEQYF. Full variable domain (outside the CDR3, taken from reference TRBV5-1 and TRBJ2-7): KAGVTQTPRYLIKTRGQQVTLSCSPISGHRSVSWYQQTPGQGLQFLFEYFSETQRNKGNFPGRFSGRQFSNSRSEMNVSTLELGDSALYLCASSLVGGAAGAYEQYFGPGTRLTVT.